The present T cell receptor beta chain was sequenced within a study of CD8+ T cells in alopecia areata. From germline, CDR1 is SGHTA and CDR2 FQGNSA. The CDR3 runs to 15 residues. Trimming cost V 5 bases and J 0 bases, with 13 bases left between them. The treatment is: oral pan-JAK inhibitor, 5-10 mg twice daily. Sequencing used cDNA as its template, made by extracting RNA and reverse transcribing it. This table comes from immunoSEQ multiplex PCR, and its TCRdb copy is limited to in-frame clones, with some not included. The profile shows 65,000 to 75,000 clones, roughly 28% of them singletons. This receptor was identified in a human donor with alopecia areata. This sample comprised CD8+ T cells sorted from blood, obtained at week 4, from a patient treated with tofacitinib. This chain uses TRBV7-2 with TRBJ1-1; TRBD1 might be the D (5 bases). CDR3 sequence: CASSLPGPLNTEAFF. CDR3 nucleotide sequence: TGTGCCAGCAGCCTACCGGGACCGTTGAACACTGAAGCTTTCTTT.